A single sample gave rise to the 17 T cell receptor beta chains below, sequenced in a study of blood T cells in healthy people across ages. Primed by a sample-barcoded 5' primer and a J-beta primer mix, a second PCR proceeded for about 7 to 11 cycles. TCRdb re-called the 5' RACE reads with MiXCR, one entry per CDR3 protein. The table shows 1.5 million to 2 million distinct CDR3 sequences, with less than 50% occurring only once. Sequencing used blood. These receptors were obtained from a woman aged 35 to 49 in good health.

This clonotype was seen a few times. This rearrangement joins TRBV28 to TRBJ2-7; D not resolved. Trimming cost V 5 bases and J 2 bases, with 16 bases left between them. The CDR3 extends over 15 amino acids. Per the germline V gene, CDR1 is MDHEN and CDR2 is SYDVKM. The DNA for the CDR3 is TGTGCCAGCAGTACCCCGCTCCCTCGGGCCTACGAGCAGTACTTC. Residues: CASSTPLPRAYEQYF.

The chain employs TRBV20-1 and TRBJ1-5; the match to TRBD1 covers 7 bases. Germline CDR1 DFQATT, CDR2 SNEGSKA (reference sequence). This CDR3 contains 16 residues. J gave up 0 bases and V 0 bases, and 5 bases lay outside the gene matches. The CDR3: CSARDPGTDSNQPQHF. The CDR3 DNA reads as TGCAGTGCTAGAGATCCTGGGACAGATAGCAATCAGCCCCAGCATTTT.

The rearrangement joins TRBV6-2 or TRBV6-3 to TRBJ2-7, with a weak D call TRBD1 (5 bases). The germline CDR1 and CDR2 sequences are MNHEY and SVGEGT. The CDR3 is 16 amino acids. V dropped 3 bases and J dropped 0 bases, with 15 bases sitting between them. The CDR3: CASSYRQYDRSYEQYF. DNA of the CDR3: TGTGCCAGCAGTTATAGACAGTATGACCGCTCCTACGAGCAGTACTTC.

This clonotype has a handful of counts. V gene TRBV12-3 or TRBV12-4 combines with J gene TRBJ2-7, with 12 bases identical to TRBD2. CDR3 length: 18 residues. V trimming: 1 base; J trimming: 2 bases; junction bases outside the gene matches: 9. CDR3 region: CASSLGASLAGGTYEQYF. The CDR3 coding sequence is TGTGCCAGCAGTTTAGGGGCCTCACTAGCGGGGGGCACCTACGAGCAGTACTTC.

The chain carries TRBV20-1 and TRBJ2-3, with 7 bases matching TRBD1. There are 18 residues in the CDR3. V dropped 4 bases and J dropped 0; count of bases not matched to a gene: 16. Germline V gene lookup returns CDR1 DFQATT and CDR2 SNEGSKA (reference sequence). The CDR3 spells CSAISTQGSYRSTDTQYF. CDR3 in DNA: TGCAGTGCTATCAGCACACAGGGGTCATACAGGAGCACAGATACGCAGTATTTT.

The chain uses TRBV5-4 and TRBJ2-6; tentative D call: TRBD2 (6 bases). Germline-derived CDR1 and CDR2 are SGHNT and YYREEE (reference sequence). This CDR3 has 18 amino acids. The V and J ends lost 0 bases and 0 bases respectively, with 13 bases between them. The CDR3 protein is CASSLGPGVGSGANVLTF. DNA of the CDR3: TGTGCCAGCAGCTTGGGTCCGGGGGTTGGCTCTGGGGCCAACGTCCTGACTTTC.

The J gene is TRBJ1-1, the V gene TRBV5-1; possible D gene TRBD1, 6 bases. Looked up from germline, CDR1 is SGHRS and CDR2 is YFSETQ. V gave up 4 bases and J gave up 4 bases, with 20 bases separating them. This CDR3 is 16 amino acids long. CDR3 nucleotides: TGCGCCAGCAGCGGCACGGGGGCTGGTTCTTCCACTGAAGCTTTCTTT. Protein sequence: CASSGTGAGSSTEAFF.

As DNA, the CDR3 is TGTGCCAGCAGTTTGATAGGGGGGGTTAACTATGGCTACACCTTC. This codes for CASSLIGGVNYGYTF. This chain uses TRBV27 with TRBJ1-2, with D possibly matching TRBD1 (6 bases). Germline V gene sequence: CDR1 MNHEY, CDR2 SMNVEV (reference sequence). The V end was cut by 3 bases, the J end by 1 base, with 12 bases between. The CDR3 is made up of 15 amino acids.

This chain links TRBV28 with TRBJ1-5; the D gene is possibly TRBD1 (5 bases). V was pared by 3 bases and J by 2 bases, with 11 bases between. The CDR3 sequence is 15 residues long. CDR1 is MDHEN, CDR2 SYDVKM, per germline. The CDR3 nucleotides read TGTGCCAGCAGTTTCAGGGCGGAGGGCAATCAGCCCCAGCATTTT. It encodes CASSFRAEGNQPQHF.

This clonotype has more than one count but fewer than ten. The chain employs TRBV6-5 and TRBJ1-2; 9 nucleotides agree with TRBD1. V shed 0 bases, J shed 8 bases, and the junction held 10 bases outside the gene matches. Germline loops: CDR1 MNHEY, CDR2 SVGAGI. This CDR3 is 16 amino acids long. CDR3 nucleotide sequence: TGTGCCAGCAGTTACTCACCGCCTGGGACAGGGAAGGGCTACACCTTC. Translated, it gives CASSYSPPGTGKGYTF.

This clonotype has just a few counts. This rearrangement joins TRBV7-3 to TRBJ2-6; the match to TRBD1 covers 8 bases. CDR3 size: 14 residues. The trim removed 5 bases at V and 12 bases at J, leaving 9 bases unmatched. CDR1 is SGHTA, CDR2 FQGTGA, per germline. CDR3 nucleotide sequence: TGTGCCAGCAGCCAGGGGGCCAGATCCAGCGTCCTGACTTTC. Its protein product is CASSQGARSSVLTF. The variable domain in full, with the rest retrieved from reference TRBV7-3 and TRBJ2-6, is GAGVSQTPSNKVTEKGKYVELRCDPISGHTALYWYRQSLGQGPEFLIYFQGTGAADDSGLPNDRFFAVRPEGSVSTLKIQRTERGDSAVYLCASSQGARSSVLTFGAGSRLTVL.

The chain uses TRBV5-1 and TRBJ1-1; D not certain. Looked up from germline, CDR1 is SGHRS and CDR2 is YFSETQ. The V end lost 4 bases, the J end lost 0 bases, and 7 bases lay between the germline ends. The CDR3 consists of 13 residues. CDR3: CASSLYMNTEAFF. CDR3 nucleotides: TGCGCCAGCAGCCTCTATATGAACACTGAAGCTTTCTTT. Together with reference TRBV5-1 and TRBJ1-1, the CDR3 gives the full variable domain: KAGVTQTPRYLIKTRGQQVTLSCSPISGHRSVSWYQQTPGQGLQFLFEYFSETQRNKGNFPGRFSGRQFSNSRSEMNVSTLELGDSALYLCASSLYMNTEAFFGQGTRLTVV.

The chain couples TRBV27 to TRBJ1-5, with 8 bases aligning to TRBD1. V gave up 5 bases and J gave up 6 bases; unmatched junction bases: 9. The CDR3 length is 15 residues. CDR1 and CDR2 (germline): MNHEY, SMNVEV (reference sequence). The CDR3 loop is CASSLQGVPVQPQHF. DNA for the CDR3: TGTGCCAGCAGTCTACAGGGGGTTCCGGTTCAGCCCCAGCATTTT.

The rearrangement links TRBV7-2 to TRBJ1-2; D not certain. The germline CDR1 and CDR2 sequences are SGHTA and FQGNSA. This CDR3 has 13 amino acids. Trimming stripped 1 base from V and 9 bases from J, with 12 bases between. CDR3 sequence reads: CASSLVVLGSYTF. Here the CDR3 DNA reads TGTGCCAGCAGCTTAGTTGTCCTGGGAAGCTACACCTTC. The whole variable domain, filled in from reference TRBV7-2 and TRBJ1-2, reads GAGVSQSPSNKVTEKGKDVELRCDPISGHTALYWYRQSLGQGLEFLIYFQGNSAPDKSGLPSDRFSAERTGGSVSTLTIQRTQQEDSAVYLCASSLVVLGSYTFGSGTRLTVV.

Turning to this clonotype: At one end, the junction sequence differs from germline, possibly due to a read error. The chain has TRBV6-1 and TRBJ2-1; D may be TRBD1 or TRBD2 (5 bases each). Germline V gene lookup returns CDR1 MNHNS and CDR2 SASEGT. This CDR3 spans 16 amino acids. The CDR3 is CASGELKGTKYNEQFF. The CDR3 coding sequence is TGTGCCAGCGGTGAACTAAAGGGGACGAAGTACAATGAGCAGTTCTTC.

This clonotype has a count of ten or more. This chain links TRBV4-3 with TRBJ1-1, with D tentatively TRBD1 (6 bases). The germline CDR1 and CDR2 sequences are LGHNA and YSLEER. V lost 1 base, J lost 4 bases, and 19 bases lay in between. CDR3 length: 17 amino acids. DNA for the CDR3: TGCGCCAGCAGCCAAGGAGAAGCCAGGGGTTACAGCACTGAAGCTTTCTTT. Its protein product is CASSQGEARGYSTEAFF.

The chain links TRBV3-1 to TRBJ2-3, with D unclear. The CDR3 sequence is 12 residues long. V gave up 2 bases and J gave up 4 bases, with 4 bases separating them. Germline values: CDR1 LGHDT, CDR2 YNNKEL (reference sequence). CDR3 protein: CASSQLADTQYF. The CDR3, as DNA: TGTGCCAGCAGCCAATTAGCAGATACGCAGTATTTT.